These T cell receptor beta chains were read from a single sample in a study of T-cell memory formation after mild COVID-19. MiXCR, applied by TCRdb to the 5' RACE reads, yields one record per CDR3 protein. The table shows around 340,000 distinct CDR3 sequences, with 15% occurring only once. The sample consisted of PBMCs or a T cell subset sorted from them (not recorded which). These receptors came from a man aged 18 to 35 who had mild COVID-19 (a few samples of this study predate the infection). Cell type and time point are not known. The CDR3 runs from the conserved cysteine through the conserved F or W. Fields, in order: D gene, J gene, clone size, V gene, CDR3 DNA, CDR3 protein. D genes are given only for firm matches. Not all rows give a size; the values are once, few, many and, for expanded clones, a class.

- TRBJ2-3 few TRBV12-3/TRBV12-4 TGTGCCAGCAGTTTGCGGGTCGGGGATACGCAGTATTTT CASSLRVGDTQYF
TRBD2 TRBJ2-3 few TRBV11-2 TGTGCCAGCAGCTTTTCCGGGGGGATTAGCACAGATACGCAGTATTTT CASSFSGGISTDTQYF
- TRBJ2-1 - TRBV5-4 TGTGCCAGCAGCTTCCCGTCTGGGCTGAACAATGAGCAGTTCTTC CASSFPSGLNNEQFF
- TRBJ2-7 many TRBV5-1 TGCGCCAGCACCATAGAAGGGCAGTACTTC CASTIEGQYF
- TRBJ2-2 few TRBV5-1 TGCGCCAGCAGCTTGGGGCAGACGAACACCGGGGAGCTGTTTTTT CASSLGQTNTGELFF
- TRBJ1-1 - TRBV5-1 TGCGCCAGCAGCTTGGAGGGCCTGGGTGGAACTGAAGCTTTCTTT CASSLEGLGGTEAFF
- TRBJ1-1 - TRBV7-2 TGTGCCAGCAGCTTAGCGCGACAGCGGTACACTGAAGCTTTCTTT CASSLARQRYTEAFF
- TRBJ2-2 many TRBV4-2 TGTGCCAGCAGCGTATCTGCGAACACCGGGGAGCTGTTTTTT CASSVSANTGELFF
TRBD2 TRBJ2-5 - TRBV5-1 TGCGCCAGCAGCCCGATCAAAGTAGCGGGGGATAGTATGACCCAGTACTTC CASSPIKVAGDSMTQYF
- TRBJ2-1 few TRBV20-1 TGCAGTGCCCCCAGTTTGGGGTTCTACAATGAGCAGTTCTTC CSAPSLGFYNEQFF
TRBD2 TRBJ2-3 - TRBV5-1 TGCGCCAGCAGCTCTAGCGGGGAGGGCGCAGATACGCAGTATTTT CASSSSGEGADTQYF
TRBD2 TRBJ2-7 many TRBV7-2 TGTGCCAGCAGCCCCCGGGACTATAAATACGAGCAGTACTTC CASSPRDYKYEQYF
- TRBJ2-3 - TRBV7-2 TGTGCCAGCAGCTTAGTGTGGGGGGCCTTCACAGATACGCAGTATTTT CASSLVWGAFTDTQYF
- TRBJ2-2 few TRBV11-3 TGTGCCAGCAGCTTAGTCCCCTCCGGGGAGCTGTTTTTT CASSLVPSGELFF
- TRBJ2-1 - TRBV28 TGTGCCAGCAGTTTACCCCCGGGGGACTACAATGAGCAGTTCTTC CASSLPPGDYNEQFF
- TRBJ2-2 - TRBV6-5 TGTGCCAGCAGTTACGGAAGGCAAGGCACCGGGGAGCTGTTTTTT CASSYGRQGTGELFF
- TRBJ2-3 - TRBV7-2 TGTGCCAGCAGCTTACGAGGACCCGGGCGCACAGATACGCAGTATTTT CASSLRGPGRTDTQYF
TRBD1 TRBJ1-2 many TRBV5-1 TGCGCCAGCAGCTCGCAGGGGGACTATGGCTACACCTTC CASSSQGDYGYTF
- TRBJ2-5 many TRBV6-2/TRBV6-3 TGTGCCAGCAGTGACCTCAGACAGATGCAAGAGACCCAGTACTTC CASSDLRQMQETQYF
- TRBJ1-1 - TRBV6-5 TGTGCCAGCAGTTACTCGAAGGCATACTGGAACACTGAAGCTTTCTTT CASSYSKAYWNTEAFF
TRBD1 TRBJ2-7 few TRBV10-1 TGCGCCGGGGAAGGGGGCACTATCTCCTACGAGCAGTACTTC CAGEGGTISYEQYF
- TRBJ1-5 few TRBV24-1 TGTGCCACCAGTGACGCGACAGTACCTCAGCCCCAGCATTTT CATSDATVPQPQHF
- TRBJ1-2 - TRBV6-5 TGTGCCAGCAGCCCTCGAAGGGACTATGGCTACACCTTC CASSPRRDYGYTF